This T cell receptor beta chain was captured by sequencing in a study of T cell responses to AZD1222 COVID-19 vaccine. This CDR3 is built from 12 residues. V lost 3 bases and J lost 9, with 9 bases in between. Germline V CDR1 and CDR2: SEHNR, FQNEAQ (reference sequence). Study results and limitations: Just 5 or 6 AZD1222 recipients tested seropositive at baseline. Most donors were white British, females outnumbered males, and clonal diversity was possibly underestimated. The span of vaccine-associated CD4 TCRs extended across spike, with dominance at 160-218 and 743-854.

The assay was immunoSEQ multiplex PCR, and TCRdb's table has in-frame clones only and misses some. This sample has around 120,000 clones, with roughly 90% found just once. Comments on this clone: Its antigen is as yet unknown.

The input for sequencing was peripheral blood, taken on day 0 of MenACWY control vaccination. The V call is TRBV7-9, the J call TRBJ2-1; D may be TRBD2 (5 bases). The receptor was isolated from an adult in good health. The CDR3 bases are TGTGCCAGCAGCTTGAGCGGCTTTGAGCAGTTCTTC. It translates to CASSLSGFEQFF.